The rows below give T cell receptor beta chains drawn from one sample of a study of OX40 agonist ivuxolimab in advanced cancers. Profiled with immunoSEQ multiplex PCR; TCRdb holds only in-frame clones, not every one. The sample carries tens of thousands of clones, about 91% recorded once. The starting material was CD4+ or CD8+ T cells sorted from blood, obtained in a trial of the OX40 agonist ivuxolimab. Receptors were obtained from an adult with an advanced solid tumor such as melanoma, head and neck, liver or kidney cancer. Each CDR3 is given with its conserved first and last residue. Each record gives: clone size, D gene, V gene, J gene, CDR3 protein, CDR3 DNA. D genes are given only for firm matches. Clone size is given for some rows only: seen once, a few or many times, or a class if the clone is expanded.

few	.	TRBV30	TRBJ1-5	CAWGFMEAQHF	TGTGCCTGGGGGTTTATGGAGGCCCAGCATTTT
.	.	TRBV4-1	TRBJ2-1	CASRGLDLGNEQFF	TGCGCCAGCAGAGGGCTAGACCTTGGCAATGAGCAGTTCTTC
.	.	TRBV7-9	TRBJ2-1	CASSVVQGGSEQFF	TGTGCCAGCAGCGTGGTTCAGGGTGGCTCGGAGCAGTTCTTC
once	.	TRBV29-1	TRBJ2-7	CSVEDLSYEQYF	TGCAGCGTTGAAGATCTTTCGTACGAGCAGTACTTC
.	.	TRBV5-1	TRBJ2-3	CASSLGDTTDTQYF	TGCGCCAGCAGCTTGGGTGATACCACAGATACGCAGTATTTT
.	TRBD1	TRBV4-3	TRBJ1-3	CASSQGGTVSGNTIYF	TGCGCCAGCAGCCAGGGGGGGACAGTCTCTGGAAACACCATATATTTT
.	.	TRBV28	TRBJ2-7	CASSLESGPYEQYF	TGTGCCAGCAGTTTAGAGTCAGGGCCATACGAGCAGTACTTC
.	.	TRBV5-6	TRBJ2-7	CASSFRRTYEQYF	TGTGCCAGCAGCTTTCGGCGGACCTACGAGCAGTACTTC
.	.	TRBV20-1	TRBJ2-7	CSALTSHEQYF	TGCAGTGCTCTTACTAGTCACGAGCAGTACTTC
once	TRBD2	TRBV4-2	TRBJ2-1	CASSQLAEPYNEQFF	TGTGCCAGCAGCCAACTAGCGGAGCCCTACAATGAGCAGTTCTTC
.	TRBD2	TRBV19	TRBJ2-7	CASRGAGTFGEQYF	TGTGCCAGTAGGGGAGCGGGGACTTTCGGCGAGCAGTACTTC
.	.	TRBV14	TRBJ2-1	CASSQAWDEQFF	TGTGCCAGCAGCCAAGCTTGGGATGAGCAGTTCTTC
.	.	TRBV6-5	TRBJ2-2	CASSYLAPNTGELFF	TGTGCCAGCAGTTACCTGGCCCCGAACACCGGGGAGCTGTTTTTT
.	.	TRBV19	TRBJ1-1	CASSPQDPNTEAFF	TGTGCCAGTAGTCCGCAGGACCCGAACACTGAAGCTTTCTTT
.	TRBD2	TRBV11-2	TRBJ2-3	CASSLDPPAGGPNTQYF	TGTGCCAGCAGCTTAGATCCCCCAGCGGGAGGCCCCAATACGCAGTATTTT
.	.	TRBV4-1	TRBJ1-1	CASSQDRGVEAFF	TGCGCCAGCAGCCAAGATCGCGGGGTTGAAGCTTTCTTT
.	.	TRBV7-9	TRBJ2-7	CASSSSLGEQYF	TGTGCCAGCAGCTCCTCCCTTGGCGAGCAGTACTTC
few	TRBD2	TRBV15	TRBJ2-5	CATSSASGETQYF	TGTGCCACTTCGTCGGCTAGCGGAGAGACCCAGTACTTC
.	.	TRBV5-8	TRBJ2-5	CASSSQGETQYF	TGTGCCAGCAGCTCCCAGGGAGAGACCCAGTACTTC
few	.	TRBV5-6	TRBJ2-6	CASSSEGLAGANVLTF	TGTGCCAGCAGCTCTGAGGGGTTGGCTGGGGCCAACGTCCTGACTTTC
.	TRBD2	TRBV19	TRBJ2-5	CASSIVIAGGWETQYF	TGTGCCAGTAGTATCGTGATAGCGGGAGGCTGGGAGACCCAGTACTTC
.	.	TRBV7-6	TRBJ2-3	CASNNPEGSGTSTDTQYF	TGTGCCAGCAACAATCCCGAGGGAAGCGGAACGAGCACAGATACGCAGTATTTT
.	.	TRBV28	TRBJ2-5	CASSFPRGNQETQYF	TGTGCCAGCAGTTTTCCTAGGGGCAACCAAGAGACCCAGTACTTC